The TCR beta chain under discussion was sequenced for a study of cytomegalovirus exposure and HLA in healthy donors. CDR1 is GTSNPN, CDR2 SVGIG, per germline (reference sequence). The V end lost 0 bases, the J end lost 0 bases, and 9 bases lay between the germline ends. CDR3 length equals 16 residues. The PCR contained 60 Vbeta and 13 Jbeta primers. Profiling relied on immunoSEQ multiplex PCR, and the TCRdb table lists in-frame clones only, not all of them. Found here are some 130,000 clones, about 78% of them singletons; the top ten hold under 1.5%. Donors likely had unrecorded immune exposures despite being nominally healthy when sampled.

The clonotype originates from a man aged 45-65 years in good health and CMV-seronegative. The V gene is TRBV30, the J gene TRBJ2-6; perhaps TRBD1 as D (5 bases). Input material: PBMCs. The CDR3 DNA reads TGTGCCTGGAGTGTAACAGGCCTCTCTGGGGCCAACGTCCTGACTTTC. This codes for CAWSVTGLSGANVLTF. Drawing the rest from reference TRBV30 and TRBJ2-6, the complete variable domain is SQTIHQWPATLVQPVGSPLSLECTVEGTSNPNLYWYRQAAGRGLQLLFYSVGIGQISSEVPQNLSASRPQDRQFILSSKKLLLSDSGFYLCAWSVTGLSGANVLTFGAGSRLTVL.